The following is a TCR beta chain sequence with its context. The data originate from a study of identical twins. One entry per CDR3 protein results from TCRdb running MiXCR on the 5' RACE reads. The data show 600,000 to 700,000 distinct CDR3 sequences, with roughly 20% seen just once and 4% to 4.5% held by the top ten. The CDR3 runs to 13 residues. Germline CDR1 reads SGHTA; CDR2 reads FQGNSA. V was trimmed by 5 bases and J by 9 bases, leaving 14 bases between them. Another study also made use of these data, one on T cells expressing NK-cell markers. According to that study: Evidence did not settle whether expanded NKG2C+ T cell clones targeted HCMV.

The chain is built from TRBV7-2 and TRBJ2-1; possible D gene TRBD1, 7 bases. The material sequenced was PBMCs. This TCR was recovered from a woman younger than 35 in good health. CDR3 sequence (DNA): TGTGCCAGCAGCCTCATCCAGGGGGGTGAGCAGTTCTTC. Its protein is CASSLIQGGEQFF.